The 16 T cell receptor beta chains in this list originate from one sample, sequenced in a study of PD-1 blockade in classical Hodgkin lymphoma. Specified time point: cycle 4 day 1 (C4D1), after more than 5 weeks of nivolumab. All the patients suffered relapse after autologous stem cell transplantation, and brentuximab vedotin exposure differed. Libraries were prepared by immunoSEQ multiplex PCR; TCRdb keeps only in-frame clonotypes and omits some of them. The data contain 90,000 to 100,000 clones, around 80% of them singletons. Specimen: peripheral blood mononuclear cells (PBMCs), collected before the fourth cycle of nivolumab. The origin of the receptors is a human donor with classical Hodgkin lymphoma.

The V call is TRBV12-5, the J call TRBJ2-3; TRBD1 matches 8 bases. Germline V gene sequence: CDR1 LGHNT, CDR2 FRNRAP. The CDR3 totals 14 residues. Trimming removed 9 bases from V and 2 bases from J; junction bases left unmatched: 7. The CDR3: CASLPGQDTDTQYF. CDR3 bases: TGTGCTAGCCTTCCGGGACAGGACACAGATACGCAGTATTTT. The variable domain in full, completed from reference TRBV12-5 and TRBJ2-3, reads DARVTQTPRHKVTEMGQEVTMRCQPILGHNTVFWYRQTMMQGLELLAYFRNRAPLDDSGMPKDRFSAEMPDATLATLKIQPSEPRDSAVYFCASLPGQDTDTQYFGPGTRLTVL.

The rearrangement links TRBV6-6 to TRBJ2-7; no firm D call. CDR1 and CDR2 (germline): MNHNY, SVGAGI (reference sequence). The V gene lost 0 bases and the J gene lost 1 base, with 13 bases spanning the gap. The CDR3 has 16 amino acids. The DNA of the CDR3 is TGTGCCAGCAGTTACTCGATCACCGGGCAGTCCTACGAGCAGTACTTC. It encodes CASSYSITGQSYEQYF.

The chain recombines TRBV19 with TRBJ2-3; possibly TRBD1 or TRBD2 for D (7 bases each). The CDR3 has 16 residues. The V end was cut by 7 bases, the J end by 0 bases, with 17 bases between. Germline lookup yields CDR1 LNHDA and CDR2 SQIVND (reference sequence). This chain's CDR3 is CASTPGRGPSTDTQYF. CDR3 nucleotides: TGTGCCAGTACCCCTGGGAGGGGGCCTAGCACAGATACGCAGTATTTT.

This chain connects TRBV18 to TRBJ2-1; perhaps TRBD1 as D (6 bases). CDR3 length: 16 amino acids. Germline V lookup: CDR1 KGHSH, CDR2 LQKENI. V lost 2 bases and J lost 5, with 16 bases in between. The CDR3 DNA reads TGTGCCAGCTCACCATTACAGGGCGTGGGCGACAATGAGCAGTTCTTC. Translation: CASSPLQGVGDNEQFF.

The sample holds a few counts of this clone. The V call is TRBV5-1, the J call TRBJ2-7; D is perhaps TRBD2 (5 bases). Trimming left V 4 bases short and J 5 bases short, with 10 bases between. This CDR3 spans 12 amino acids. Germline values: CDR1 SGHRS, CDR2 YFSETQ. Here the CDR3 DNA reads TGCGCCAGCAGCGCGGGTGGCCACGAGCAGTACTTC. It is translated as CASSAGGHEQYF. The entire variable domain, with the rest obtained from reference TRBV5-1 and TRBJ2-7, is as follows: KAGVTQTPRYLIKTRGQQVTLSCSPISGHRSVSWYQQTPGQGLQFLFEYFSETQRNKGNFPGRFSGRQFSNSRSEMNVSTLELGDSALYLCASSAGGHEQYFGPGTRLTVT.

The chain couples TRBV19 to TRBJ2-7; 8 bases line up with TRBD1. From germline, CDR1 is LNHDA and CDR2 SQIVND (reference sequence). Trimming cost V 10 bases and J 2 bases; bases outside gene matches: 7. The CDR3 has 13 residues. The CDR3 DNA is TGTGCCACCCTTGGACAGGGTACCTACGAGCAGTACTTC. Amino acids: CATLGQGTYEQYF.

This clone occurred a few times. This chain links TRBV5-4 with TRBJ1-1, with TRBD1 matching 7 bases. CDR1 is SGHNT and CDR2 is YYREEE in the germline V gene (reference sequence). V dropped 4 bases and J dropped 1; count of bases not matched to a gene: 10. The length of the CDR3 is 16 residues. CDR3 nucleotide sequence: TGTGCCAGCAGCCCCGGGACAGCAAGAGAGAACACTGAAGCTTTCTTT. It is translated as CASSPGTARENTEAFF.

V and J are TRBV6-1 and TRBJ2-7; D gene uncertain. CDR1 is MNHNS, CDR2 SASEGT, per germline. Trimming shortened V by 5 bases and J by 3 bases, and 5 bases separated the two germline ends. The CDR3 extends over 11 amino acids. CDR3 loop: CASSYLYEQYF. DNA for the CDR3: TGTGCCAGCAGTTACCTCTACGAGCAGTACTTC.

This clone was counted a single time. CDR3 sequence: CASSATGGPYSNQPQHF. In nucleotides, the CDR3 is TGCGCCAGCAGCGCCACCGGGGGTCCGTATAGCAATCAGCCCCAGCATTTT. The V call is TRBV5-1, the J call TRBJ1-5; TRBD1 might be the D (5 bases). V was trimmed by 4 bases and J by 0 bases, leaving 17 bases between them. This CDR3 region has 17 residues. The germline V gene encodes CDR1 SGHRS and CDR2 YFSETQ. Based on the CDR3 plus reference TRBV5-1 and TRBJ1-5, the full variable domain is KAGVTQTPRYLIKTRGQQVTLSCSPISGHRSVSWYQQTPGQGLQFLFEYFSETQRNKGNFPGRFSGRQFSNSRSEMNVSTLELGDSALYLCASSATGGPYSNQPQHFGDGTRLSIL.

The genes are TRBV19 and TRBJ2-1; 8 nucleotides match TRBD1. Unmatched junction bases numbered 5, after V lost 9 bases and J lost 10 bases. CDR1 and CDR2 (germline): LNHDA, SQIVND (reference sequence). This CDR3 region has 11 residues. CDR3 amino acids: CASRRGQEQFF. In DNA, the CDR3 is TGTGCCAGCCGCAGGGGGCAAGAGCAGTTCTTC.

This chain connects TRBV18 to TRBJ2-5; 7 bases map to TRBD1. The CDR3 loop spans 15 amino acids. The J segment lost 0 bases and the V segment lost 4 bases, leaving 5 bases of the junction unmatched. Per the germline V gene, CDR1 is KGHSH and CDR2 is LQKENI. The CDR3 nucleotides are TGTGCCAGCTCACGACTGACAGGGAACCAAGAGACCCAGTACTTC. Translating it yields CASSRLTGNQETQYF.

The V call is TRBV5-8, the J call TRBJ1-4; D not resolved. This CDR3 spans 14 amino acids. Germline CDR1 reads SGHTS; CDR2 reads YDEGEE. Trimming took off 6 bases at V and 5 bases at J, with 14 bases between the two ends. The CDR3 reads CASTFLWENEKLFF. Written as DNA, the CDR3 is TGTGCCAGCACCTTCCTCTGGGAGAATGAAAAACTGTTTTTT.

The rearrangement joins TRBV7-9 to TRBJ2-2; tentatively, D is TRBD1 (6 bases). The CDR3 contains 13 residues. In germline, CDR1 is SEHNR, CDR2 FQNEAQ (reference sequence). V lost 2 bases and J lost 6, with 7 bases in between. The CDR3 region has the DNA TGTGCCAGCAGCTTAAAGGGGGCCGGGGAGCTGTTTTTT. Encoded protein: CASSLKGAGELFF.

This clone appeared once. The chain is built from TRBV18 and TRBJ1-5; the match to TRBD1 covers 8 bases. Germline V CDR1 and CDR2: KGHSH, LQKENI. Trimming at V came to 5 bases and at J to 5 bases, leaving 5 bases not matched to a gene. This CDR3 region has 14 residues. The CDR3 loop reads CASSMAGGYQPQHF. As DNA, the CDR3 is TGTGCCAGCTCAATGGCAGGGGGCTATCAGCCCCAGCATTTT. The full variable domain, completed using reference TRBV18 and TRBJ1-5, is NAGVMQNPRHLVRRRGQEARLRCSPMKGHSHVYWYRQLPEEGLKFMVYLQKENIIDESGMPKERFSAEFPKEGPSILRIQQVVRGDSAAYFCASSMAGGYQPQHFGDGTRLSIL.

V and J are TRBV6-5 and TRBJ1-2; 8 nucleotides match TRBD1. The CDR3 length is 13 residues. Germline V gives CDR1 MNHEY, CDR2 SVGAGI. Germline trimming cut 4 bases from V and 8 bases from J; bases unmatched to any gene: 6. The CDR3 sequence is CASSSGQELGYTF. The DNA of the CDR3 is TGTGCCAGCAGTTCGGGACAGGAGCTAGGCTACACCTTC.

This clone was counted a few times. The chain couples TRBV7-9 to TRBJ1-1; possibly TRBD1 for D (6 bases). Germline values: CDR1 SEHNR, CDR2 FQNEAQ (reference sequence). The length of the CDR3 is 16 residues. Between the trimmed V and J ends, which lost 4 bases and 1 base, there was a span of 16 bases. This CDR3 is CASSSHRVGENTEAFF. The CDR3 DNA follows: TGTGCCAGCAGCTCCCACAGGGTAGGGGAGAACACTGAAGCTTTCTTT.